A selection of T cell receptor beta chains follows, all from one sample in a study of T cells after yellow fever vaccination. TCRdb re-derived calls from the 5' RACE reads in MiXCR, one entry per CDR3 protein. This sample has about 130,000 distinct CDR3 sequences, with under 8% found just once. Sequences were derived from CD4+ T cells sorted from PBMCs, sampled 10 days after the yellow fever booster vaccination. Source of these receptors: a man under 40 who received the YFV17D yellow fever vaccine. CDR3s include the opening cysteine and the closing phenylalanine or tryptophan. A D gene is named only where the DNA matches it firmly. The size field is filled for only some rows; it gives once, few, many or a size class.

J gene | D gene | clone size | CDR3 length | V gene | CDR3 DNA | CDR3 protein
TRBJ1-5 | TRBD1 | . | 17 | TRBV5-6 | TGTGCCAGCAGCTACAGGGGAACCGTGGGAAGCAATCAGCCCCAGCATTTT | CASSYRGTVGSNQPQHF
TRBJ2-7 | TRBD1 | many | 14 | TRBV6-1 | TGTGCCAGCGGGACCGGGACAGGGTACGGAGAGCAGTACTTC | CASGTGTGYGEQYF
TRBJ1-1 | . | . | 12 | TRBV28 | TGTGCCAGCAGCCAACAACACACTGAAGCTTTCTTT | CASSQQHTEAFF
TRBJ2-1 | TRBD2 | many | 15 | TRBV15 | TGTGCCACCAGCAGAGATATTGCGGGAGGGAGGGAGCAGTTCTTC | CATSRDIAGGREQFF
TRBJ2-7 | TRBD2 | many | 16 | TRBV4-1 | TGCGCCAGCAGCCAAGTCGTAAGCGGGAGGTCGTACGAGCAGTACTTC | CASSQVVSGRSYEQYF
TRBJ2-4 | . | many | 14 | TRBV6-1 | TGTGCCAGCAGTGCTGGGACAACCCAAAACATTCAGTACTTC | CASSAGTTQNIQYF
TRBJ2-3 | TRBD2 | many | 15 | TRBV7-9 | TGTGCCAGCAGCCCAACTAGCGGGAGAGGAGATACGCAGTATTTT | CASSPTSGRGDTQYF
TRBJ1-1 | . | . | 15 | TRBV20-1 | TGCAGTGCGTGGGACCCGGGCCATGACAACACTGAAGCTTTCTTT | CSAWDPGHDNTEAFF
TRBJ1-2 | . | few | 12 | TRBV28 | TGTGCCAGCAGAAAAGGGGGCTATGGCTACACCTTC | CASRKGGYGYTF
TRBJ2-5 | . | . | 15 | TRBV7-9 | TGTGCCAGCAGCCTGCAGGGGACCCCTAAAGAGACCCAGTACTTC | CASSLQGTPKETQYF
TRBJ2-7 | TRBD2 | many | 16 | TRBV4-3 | TGCGCCAGCAGCCAAGAAGCCGCGGGAGGGCCAGGGGAGCAGTACTTC | CASSQEAAGGPGEQYF
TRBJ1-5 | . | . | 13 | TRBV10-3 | TGTGCCATCAGTGAGCAGGGGAATCAGCCCCAGCATTTT | CAISEQGNQPQHF
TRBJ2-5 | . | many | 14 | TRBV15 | TGTGCCACCAGCAACCAGGACGGTGGGGAGACCCAGTACTTC | CATSNQDGGETQYF
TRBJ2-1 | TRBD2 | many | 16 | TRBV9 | TGTGCCAGCAGCACGGGACTAGCGGGTCCGTACAATGAGCAGTTCTTC | CASSTGLAGPYNEQFF
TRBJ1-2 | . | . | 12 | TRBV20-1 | TGCATTTGGGACGGAGGGGCGAATGGCTACACCTTC | CIWDGGANGYTF
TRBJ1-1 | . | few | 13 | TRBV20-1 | TGCAGTGCAATTTCAGGGGCGAACACTGAAGCTTTCTTT | CSAISGANTEAFF
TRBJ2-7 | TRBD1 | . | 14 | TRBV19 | TGTGCCAGTAGTACGGGACAGGGGATACCCGAGCAGTACTTC | CASSTGQGIPEQYF
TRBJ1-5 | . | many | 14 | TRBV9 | TGTGCCAGCAGCCCCCAGGGTAGCAATCAGCCCCAGCATTTT | CASSPQGSNQPQHF
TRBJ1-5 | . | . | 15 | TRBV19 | TGTGCCAGTAGTATAGAAGGCAGGTTCAATCAGCCCCAGCATTTT | CASSIEGRFNQPQHF
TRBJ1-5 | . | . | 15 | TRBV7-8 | TGTGCCAGCTCTTTGGGGGGCTCGGCTTCTCAGCCCCAGCATTTT | CASSLGGSASQPQHF
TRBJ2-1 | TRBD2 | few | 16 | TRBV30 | TGTGCCTGGGATTTCCGGGGACTAGCGGAAGGGAATGAGCAGTTCTTC | CAWDFRGLAEGNEQFF
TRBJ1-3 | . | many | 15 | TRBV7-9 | TGTGCCAGCAGCTCCCACGGGTCCTCTGGAAACACCATATATTTT | CASSSHGSSGNTIYF
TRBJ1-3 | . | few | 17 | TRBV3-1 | TGTGCCAGCAGCCAAGAAGCTTTGGGGGGAACTGGAAACACCATATATTTT | CASSQEALGGTGNTIYF
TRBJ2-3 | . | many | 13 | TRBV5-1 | TGCGCCAGCAGCCCGCGAAGGGCCGATACGCAGTATTTT | CASSPRRADTQYF
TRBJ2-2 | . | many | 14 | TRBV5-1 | TGCGCCAGCAGCATGGGGACGGCCACCGGGGAGCTGTTTTTT | CASSMGTATGELFF
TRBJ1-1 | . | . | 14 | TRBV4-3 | TGCGCCAGCAGCCAGAGCGGTTTTCTCACTGAAGCTTTCTTT | CASSQSGFLTEAFF
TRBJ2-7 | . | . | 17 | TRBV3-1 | TGTGCCAGCAGTAGAAGTCGGAACAGGGACATGACCTACGAGCAGTACTTC | CASSRSRNRDMTYEQYF
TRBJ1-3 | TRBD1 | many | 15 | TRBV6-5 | TGTGCCAGCAGACAGGGGGCTTTCTCTGGAAACACCATATATTTT | CASRQGAFSGNTIYF
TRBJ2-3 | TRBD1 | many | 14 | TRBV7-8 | TGTGCCAGCAGCACGACAGGGGCCACAGATACGCAGTATTTT | CASSTTGATDTQYF
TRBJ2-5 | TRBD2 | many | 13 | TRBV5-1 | TGCGCCAGCAAGCTAGCGGGAACTGAGACCCAGTACTTC | CASKLAGTETQYF